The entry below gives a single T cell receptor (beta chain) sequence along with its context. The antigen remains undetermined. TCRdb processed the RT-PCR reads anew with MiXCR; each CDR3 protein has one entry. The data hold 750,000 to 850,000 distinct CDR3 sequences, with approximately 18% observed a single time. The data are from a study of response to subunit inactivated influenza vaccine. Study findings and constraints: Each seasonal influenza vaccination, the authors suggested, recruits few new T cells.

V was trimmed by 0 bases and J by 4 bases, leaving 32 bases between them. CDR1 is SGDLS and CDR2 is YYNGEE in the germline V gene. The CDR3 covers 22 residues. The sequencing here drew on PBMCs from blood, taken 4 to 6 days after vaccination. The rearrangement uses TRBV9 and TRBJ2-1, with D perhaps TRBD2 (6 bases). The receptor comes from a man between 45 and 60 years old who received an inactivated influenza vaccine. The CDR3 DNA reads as TGTGCCAGCAGCGTAGTCTCGGGAGTGTCTGGGCTGACGACGGGTCTATACAATGAGCAGTTCTTC. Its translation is CASSVVSGVSGLTTGLYNEQFF.